The next 24 T cell receptor beta chains were all read from a single sample in a study of blood T cell repertoires in COVID-19. The repertoire was sequenced with immunoSEQ multiplex PCR; TCRdb's copy has only in-frame clones and lacks some. This sample has 150,000 to 200,000 clones, with 60% to 85% found just once. The sample comprised peripheral blood. These receptors were taken from a man between 65 and 85 years old with acute or convalescent COVID-19.

This chain uses TRBV4-2 with TRBJ2-5, with TRBD1 as a possible D gene (6 bases). There are 14 residues in the CDR3. Per the germline V gene, CDR1 is LGHNA and CDR2 is YNFKEQ. Trimming took 1 base from V and 5 from J, leaving 11 bases between them. The CDR3 loop is CASSQAQGYETQYF. CDR3 bases: TGTGCCAGCAGCCAAGCACAGGGTTATGAGACCCAGTACTTC.

This clone was seen just once. This chain uses TRBV2 with TRBJ2-3; D possibly corresponds to TRBD2 (5 bases). The CDR3 contains 12 residues. Germline V gene data show CDR1 as SNHLY and CDR2 as FYNNEI. V lost 7 bases and J 4 bases, leaving 9 bases between the germline ends. CDR3 DNA: TGTGCCAGCACTAGACTATCAGATACGCAGTATTTT. Protein sequence: CASTRLSDTQYF.

J is TRBJ1-2 and V is TRBV10-3; no clear D. The V gene's germline CDR1 is ENHRY and CDR2 SYGVKD. V was trimmed by 4 bases and J by 3 bases, leaving 12 bases between them. This CDR3 region has 14 residues. The CDR3 DNA reads as TGTGCCATCAGTGCCCTGATAGTGGACTATGGCTACACCTTC. Protein: CAISALIVDYGYTF.

The chain has TRBV19 and TRBJ1-2; 7 nucleotides match TRBD1. Losses at the gene ends were 9 bases for V and 4 bases for J; bases not matched to a gene: 2. The CDR3 consists of 11 residues. In germline, CDR1 is LNHDA, CDR2 SQIVND (reference sequence). CDR3 in amino acids: CASGQAYGYTF. In nucleotides, the CDR3 is TGTGCCAGCGGACAGGCCTATGGCTACACCTTC. Full variable domain (outside the CDR3, taken from reference TRBV19 and TRBJ1-2): DGGITQSPKYLFRKEGQNVTLSCEQNLNHDAMYWYRQDPGQGLRLIYYSQIVNDFQKGDIAEGYSVSREKKESFPLTVTSAQKNPTAFYLCASGQAYGYTFGSGTRLTVV.

This clone has a single count. This CDR3 is also generated by other DNA sequences in the sample. CDR3 bases: TGTGCCAGCAGCGTAACGGGGAACACTGAAGCTTTCTTT. This encodes CASSVTGNTEAFF. This rearrangement joins TRBV9 to TRBJ1-1; D is undetermined. Germline CDR1 SGDLS, CDR2 YYNGEE. V was shortened by 1 base and J by 1 base, with 5 bases between the two germline ends. The CDR3 has 13 residues.

V usage is TRBV6-1 and J usage is TRBJ2-4; D might be TRBD2 (6 bases). Per the germline V gene, CDR1 is MNHNS and CDR2 is SASEGT. V lost 1 base and J 6 bases, leaving 22 bases between the germline ends. The CDR3 loop spans 18 amino acids. CDR3 residues: CASSEVDVGGAFVNIQYF. For the CDR3, the DNA is TGTGCCAGCAGTGAAGTAGACGTTGGCGGGGCATTTGTAAACATTCAGTACTTC.

This sequence joins TRBV3-1 (or the pseudogene TRBV3-2) and TRBJ1-1; no clear D gene. CDR3 length: 14 amino acids. The V and J ends lost 2 bases and 0 bases respectively, with 7 bases between them. In germline, CDR1 is LGHDT, CDR2 YNNKEL (reference sequence). The CDR3 sequence is CASSQMELNTEAFF. In DNA, the CDR3 is TGTGCCAGCAGCCAAATGGAGCTGAACACTGAAGCTTTCTTT.

This clone has only one observation. The chain links TRBV28 to TRBJ1-1; a weak D match, TRBD1 (6 bases). Trimming shortened V by 2 bases and J by 4 bases, and 17 bases separated the two germline ends. CDR1 MDHEN and CDR2 SYDVKM come from the germline V gene. This CDR3 is built from 16 residues. The CDR3 coding sequence is TGTGCCAGCAGTTTAGTAGGGGGGGAGATGGGCACTGAAGCTTTCTTT. Protein sequence: CASSLVGGEMGTEAFF. Supplemented by reference TRBV28 and TRBJ1-1, the full variable domain reads DVKVTQSSRYLVKRTGEKVFLECVQDMDHENMFWYRQDPGLGLRLIYFSYDVKMKEKGDIPEGYSVSREKKERFSLILESASTNQTSMYLCASSLVGGEMGTEAFFGQGTRLTVV.

The chain joins TRBV6-5 to TRBJ2-7; 7 bases agree with TRBD1. V shed 0 bases, J shed 0 bases, and the junction held 5 bases outside the gene matches. The CDR3 is 16 residues long. Germline CDR1 and CDR2: MNHEY and SVGAGI. CDR3 sequence (DNA): TGTGCCAGCAGTTACTCCCGACAGGGCCACTCCTACGAGCAGTACTTC. Protein: CASSYSRQGHSYEQYF.

The table lists this clone with a few counts. V gene TRBV6-4 combines with J gene TRBJ1-2, with 8 bases identical to TRBD1. Germline lookup yields CDR1 MRHNA and CDR2 SNTAGT. Trimming cost V 4 bases and J 7 bases; bases outside gene matches: 2. There are 12 residues in the CDR3. The CDR3 coding sequence is TGTGCCAGCAGTGGACAGGGGTTTGGCTACACCTTC. This codes for CASSGQGFGYTF.

The chain joins TRBV11-3 to TRBJ2-3; 16 bases line up with TRBD2. J gave up 3 bases and V 5 bases, and 8 bases lay outside the gene matches. The germline V gene has CDR1 SGHNT and CDR2 YENEEA. The CDR3 loop spans 18 amino acids. The CDR3 DNA sequence: TGTGCCAGCAGCCACGGGACTAGCGGGGGGGCCAGGACAGATACGCAGTATTTT. Protein sequence: CASSHGTSGGARTDTQYF.

V gene TRBV14 combines with J gene TRBJ1-5, with 8 bases that match TRBD1. The V gene's germline CDR1 is SGHDN and CDR2 FVKESK. V lost 3 bases, J lost 5 bases, and 12 bases stayed unmatched. This CDR3 is built from 17 residues. Here the CDR3 DNA reads TGTGCCAGCAGCCAGGGGGTAAAGGACAGGGAGTATCAGCCCCAGCATTTT. Translation gives CASSQGVKDREYQPQHF.

CDR3 sequence: CASRGAFSNQPQHF. In DNA, the CDR3 is TGTGCCAGCAGAGGGGCCTTTAGCAATCAGCCCCAGCATTTT. This sequence joins TRBV28 and TRBJ1-5; D perhaps matches TRBD1 (5 bases). V shed 6 bases and J shed 0 bases, with 9 bases lying between them. In germline, CDR1 is MDHEN, CDR2 SYDVKM. The CDR3 is made up of 14 amino acids.

The chain combines TRBV29-1 with TRBJ2-2; 11 nucleotides line up with TRBD1. Germline-derived CDR1 and CDR2 are SQVTM and ANQGSEA. Trimming took 6 bases from V and 6 from J; bases not matched to a gene: 9. The CDR3 runs 15 residues. The CDR3 region is CSVGRDRGISGELFF. The DNA for the CDR3 is TGCAGCGTGGGACGGGACAGGGGGATCTCCGGGGAGCTGTTTTTT.

The V call is TRBV28, the J call TRBJ2-1; TRBD2 matches at 12 bases. CDR1 MDHEN and CDR2 SYDVKM come from the germline V gene. This CDR3 comprises 19 residues. V was pared by 6 bases and J by 0 bases, with 12 bases of the junction left unmatched. CDR3 region: CASRRPGLAGPSSYNEQFF. CDR3 coding DNA: TGTGCCAGCAGACGACCGGGACTAGCGGGCCCGAGCTCCTACAATGAGCAGTTCTTC.

The chain joins TRBV3-1 (or the pseudogene TRBV3-2) to TRBJ2-2, with D perhaps TRBD1 (5 bases). CDR3 length: 14 amino acids. Germline V gene lookup returns CDR1 LGHDT and CDR2 YNNKEL (reference sequence). V lost 3 bases, J lost 6 bases, and 11 bases lay in between. The CDR3 DNA is TGTGCCAGCAGCCAGGGGCAGGCCGCCGGGGAGCTGTTTTTT. The encoded protein is CASSQGQAAGELFF.

This rearrangement joins TRBV4-3 to TRBJ2-3, with TRBD2 identical over 8 bases. The V and J ends lost 1 base and 3 bases, in that order; junction bases with no gene match: 6. CDR1 and CDR2 from the germline V gene are LGHNA and YSLEER. This CDR3 is 16 amino acids long. CDR3 region: CASSQGSGGPTDTQYF. The CDR3 DNA sequence: TGCGCCAGCAGCCAAGGGTCGGGAGGGCCGACAGATACGCAGTATTTT.

The rearrangement joins TRBV5-1 to TRBJ1-2, with 8 bases matching TRBD1. J gave up 4 bases and V 3 bases, and 8 bases lay outside the gene matches. The V gene's germline CDR1 is SGHRS and CDR2 YFSETQ. The CDR3 has 15 residues. The CDR3 nucleotides read TGCGCCAGCAGCTCCGACAGGGGTAGCTTCTATGGCTACACCTTC. This translates into CASSSDRGSFYGYTF.

The chain uses TRBV4-3 and TRBJ2-7, with TRBD1 identical over 8 bases. Germline CDR1 reads LGHNA; CDR2 reads YSLEER. After removal of 3 bases from V and 0 bases from J, the junction contained 7 bases not matched to a gene. This CDR3 has 16 amino acids. CDR3 region: CASSHATGGSSYEQYF. CDR3 nucleotides: TGCGCCAGCAGCCATGCCACAGGGGGGAGCTCCTACGAGCAGTACTTC.

The J gene is TRBJ1-5, the V gene TRBV6-6; D ambiguous. The CDR3 sequence is 13 residues long. Deletions cut 5 bases from V and 4 bases from J, with 9 bases between. CDR1 is MNHNY and CDR2 is SVGAGI in the germline V gene (reference sequence). The CDR3 region is CASSKDGNQPQHF. The DNA for the CDR3 is TGTGCCAGCAGTAAAGACGGGAATCAGCCCCAGCATTTT.

This clone appeared once. This sequence joins TRBV29-1 and TRBJ1-6, with 8 bases identical to TRBD1. The trim removed 7 bases at V and 6 bases at J, leaving 8 bases unmatched. In germline, CDR1 is SQVTM, CDR2 ANQGSEA. This CDR3 contains 14 residues. CDR3 nucleotides: TGCAGCGCAACCGGGACAGGCCTTAATTCACCCCTCCACTTT. Protein product: CSATGTGLNSPLHF.

The CDR3 region is CASSIVGGLGQPQHF. The CDR3 DNA sequence: TGTGCCAGTAGTATAGTCGGGGGGCTCGGGCAGCCCCAGCATTTT. The chain uses TRBV19 and TRBJ1-5; the D gene is possibly TRBD1 (6 bases). The CDR3 runs 15 residues. V was cut by 1 base and J by 7 bases, with 14 bases left in between. Germline values: CDR1 LNHDA, CDR2 SQIVND (reference sequence).

The chain has TRBV7-6 and TRBJ1-3; perhaps TRBD1 as D (6 bases). The ends were cut back, 6 bases at V and 3 bases at J, with 18 bases in the middle. Germline V gene data show CDR1 as SGHVS and CDR2 as FNYEAQ. The CDR3 length is 16 residues. In DNA, the CDR3 is TGTGCCAGCAGTCAGAGAGTCGCAGGGGTTGGAAACACCATATATTTT. This translates into CASSQRVAGVGNTIYF. The whole variable domain, remainder taken from reference TRBV7-6 and TRBJ1-3, is GAGVSQSPRYKVTKRGQDVALRCDPISGHVSLYWYRQALGQGPEFLTYFNYEAQQDKSGLPNDRFSAERPEGSISTLTIQRTEQRDSAMYRCASSQRVAGVGNTIYFGEGSWLTVV.

The chain joins TRBV3-1 (or the pseudogene TRBV3-2) to TRBJ1-2; 9 nucleotides align to TRBD1. V lost 0 bases and J lost 5; bases outside the gene matches: 4. The CDR3 contains 15 residues. Germline V CDR1 and CDR2: LGHDT, YNNKEL (reference sequence). The CDR3 loop is CASSQDPTGGYGYTF. CDR3 DNA: TGTGCCAGCAGCCAAGACCCGACAGGGGGATATGGCTACACCTTC.